Below, 32 T cell receptor beta chains from the same sample are listed, as sequenced in a study of blood T cell repertoires in COVID-19. Clones were read by immunoSEQ multiplex PCR, and TCRdb kept only the in-frame ones, dropping some. The sample consists of 200,000 to 250,000 clones, around nine tenths of them appearing once. Sequenced material: peripheral blood. The source is a man in his sixties with acute or convalescent COVID-19.

V gene TRBV24-1 combines with J gene TRBJ1-5; TRBD1 agrees at 9 bases. V lost 3 bases and J lost 2; bases outside the gene matches: 7. The CDR3 spans 17 residues. Per the germline V gene, CDR1 is KGHDR and CDR2 is SFDVKD. The CDR3 sequence: CATSDRQGGGGNQPQHF. The CDR3, as DNA: TGTGCCACCAGTGATCGACAGGGGGGAGGTGGCAATCAGCCCCAGCATTTT.

The gene calls are TRBV28 and TRBJ2-7, with 14 positions matching TRBD2. This CDR3 is built from 17 residues. The V gene's germline CDR1 is MDHEN and CDR2 SYDVKM. The J segment lost 0 bases and the V segment lost 6 bases, leaving 7 bases of the junction unmatched. The CDR3 region is CASSTGTSGGLSYEQYF. CDR3 coding DNA: TGTGCCAGCAGCACCGGGACTAGCGGGGGCCTCTCCTACGAGCAGTACTTC.

CDR3 region: CASSIGPRAGHEQYF. As DNA, the CDR3 is TGTGCCAGCAGCATAGGCCCCCGGGCGGGACACGAGCAGTACTTC. The chain is built from TRBV9 and TRBJ2-7; tentatively, D is TRBD2 (6 bases). The germline V gene encodes CDR1 SGDLS and CDR2 YYNGEE. There are 15 residues in the CDR3. Trimming removed 4 bases from V and 5 bases from J, with 19 bases in between.

This rearrangement joins TRBV9 to TRBJ1-6; TRBD1 aligns across 9 bases. The J segment lost 7 bases and the V segment lost 3 bases, leaving 5 bases of the junction unmatched. CDR1 and CDR2 (germline): SGDLS, YYNGEE. The CDR3 consists of 15 residues. The CDR3 sequence is CASSETGGGNSPLHF. The CDR3 DNA follows: TGTGCCAGCAGCGAGACAGGGGGAGGAAATTCACCCCTCCACTTT. The whole variable domain, remainder taken from reference TRBV9 and TRBJ1-6, is DSGVTQTPKHLITATGQRVTLRCSPRSGDLSVYWYQQSLDQGLQFLIQYYNGEERAKGNILERFSAQQFPDLHSELNLSSLELGDSALYFCASSETGGGNSPLHFGNGTRLTVT.

The chain employs TRBV5-1 and TRBJ2-1, with D tentatively TRBD1 (5 bases). Germline-derived CDR1 and CDR2 are SGHRS and YFSETQ. The V end was cut by 0 bases, the J end by 0 bases, with 10 bases between. The CDR3 extends over 16 amino acids. CDR3 DNA: TGCGCCAGCAGCTTGGCAGGGTCAATCTCCTACAATGAGCAGTTCTTC. As protein: CASSLAGSISYNEQFF.

The chain recombines TRBV27 with TRBJ2-2; TRBD1 matches at 9 bases. The CDR3 covers 15 residues. The germline V gene has CDR1 MNHEY and CDR2 SMNVEV (reference sequence). V was pared by 5 bases and J by 3 bases, with 4 bases of the junction left unmatched. The CDR3 is CASSGQGRHTGELFF. CDR3 nucleotides: TGTGCCAGCAGTGGACAGGGGCGACACACCGGGGAGCTGTTTTTT.

This chain links TRBV5-1 with TRBJ2-7; 11 bases line up with TRBD2. This CDR3 spans 14 amino acids. Unmatched junction bases numbered 3, after V lost 4 bases and J lost 3 bases. CDR1 and CDR2 (germline): SGHRS, YFSETQ. CDR3 residues: CASSVTSGVYEQYF. The DNA of the CDR3 is TGCGCCAGCAGCGTGACTAGCGGGGTCTACGAGCAGTACTTC.

The chain links TRBV28 to TRBJ1-4; 7 bases agree with TRBD1. With 5 bases clipped from V and 5 bases from J, the junction kept 8 bases outside the gene matches. The CDR3 spans 15 residues. Germline loops: CDR1 MDHEN, CDR2 SYDVKM. The CDR3: CASSRSGTENEKLFF. In nucleotides, the CDR3 is TGTGCCAGCAGTCGTTCCGGGACAGAGAATGAAAAACTGTTTTTT.

This chain uses TRBV7-2 with TRBJ1-5, with 12 bases lining up with TRBD1. The CDR3 is 17 residues long. V shed 5 bases, J shed 2 bases, and the junction held 7 bases outside the gene matches. In germline, CDR1 is SGHTA, CDR2 FQGNSA. CDR3 region: CASSPGGTGGRNQPQHF. CDR3 bases: TGTGCCAGCAGCCCCGGGGGGACAGGGGGCCGCAATCAGCCCCAGCATTTT.

The chain employs TRBV11-2 and TRBJ1-6; D unresolved. The CDR3 covers 18 residues. The V gene's germline CDR1 is SGHAT and CDR2 FQNNGV. V lost 4 bases and J 0 bases, leaving 16 bases between the germline ends. The CDR3 sequence: CASSSETSGSSYNSPLHF. In DNA form, the CDR3 reads TGTGCCAGCAGCTCCGAGACCTCCGGGAGCTCCTATAATTCACCCCTCCACTTT.

This clone has a single count. The chain couples TRBV7-9 to TRBJ2-3; no firm D call. From germline, CDR1 is SEHNR and CDR2 FQNEAQ (reference sequence). Trimming stripped 2 bases from V and 5 bases from J, with 11 bases between. This CDR3 has 14 residues. The DNA of the CDR3 is TGTGCCAGCAGCTTAATAGCAGTTGGAGATACGCAGTATTTT. Translated: CASSLIAVGDTQYF.

The rearrangement joins TRBV9 to TRBJ2-2; 7 bases align to TRBD1. With V trimmed by 3 bases and J by 6 bases, 8 bases remained unmatched. The germline gives CDR1 SGDLS, CDR2 YYNGEE. The CDR3 runs 15 residues. CDR3 bases: TGTGCCAGCAGCGGAGTGGGACAGTACCCCGGGGAGCTGTTTTTT. It yields the protein CASSGVGQYPGELFF. Full variable domain (remainder filled in from reference TRBV9 and TRBJ2-2): DSGVTQTPKHLITATGQRVTLRCSPRSGDLSVYWYQQSLDQGLQFLIQYYNGEERAKGNILERFSAQQFPDLHSELNLSSLELGDSALYFCASSGVGQYPGELFFGEGSRLTVL.

The chain uses TRBV11-2 and TRBJ2-5, with D unclear. V lost 5 bases and J 3 bases, leaving 4 bases between the germline ends. Germline V gene sequence: CDR1 SGHAT, CDR2 FQNNGV. The CDR3 runs to 11 residues. CDR3 in amino acids: CASSPEETQYF. The CDR3 region has the DNA TGTGCCAGCAGCCCCGAAGAGACCCAGTACTTC.

This clone came up once. V usage is TRBV5-1 and J usage is TRBJ1-3, with D unclear. Germline V gene lookup returns CDR1 SGHRS and CDR2 YFSETQ. The CDR3 is 15 residues long. V lost 5 bases to trimming and J lost 0 bases, with 12 bases between them. The DNA of the CDR3 is TGCGCCAGCAGACTAGGTACGAGCTCTGGAAACACCATATATTTT. Its protein product is CASRLGTSSGNTIYF.

V gene TRBV19 combines with J gene TRBJ2-7; 8 nucleotides match TRBD1. Germline V lookup: CDR1 LNHDA, CDR2 SQIVND (reference sequence). V trimming: 7 bases; J trimming: 8 bases; junction bases outside the gene matches: 10. There are 13 residues in the CDR3. CDR3 bases: TGTGCCAGTACTCTCGGACAGGGAGGACAGCAGTACTTC. It translates to CASTLGQGGQQYF. Supplemented by reference TRBV19 and TRBJ2-7, the full variable domain reads DGGITQSPKYLFRKEGQNVTLSCEQNLNHDAMYWYRQDPGQGLRLIYYSQIVNDFQKGDIAEGYSVSREKKESFPLTVTSAQKNPTAFYLCASTLGQGGQQYFGPGTRLTVT.

This chain links TRBV5-4 with TRBJ1-6; unclear D gene. Looked up from germline, CDR1 is SGHNT and CDR2 is YYREEE (reference sequence). The CDR3 runs 14 residues. V lost 5 bases and J 7 bases, leaving 13 bases between the germline ends. The chain's CDR3 is CASSRDGGNSPLHF. In nucleotides, the CDR3 is TGTGCCAGCAGTCGAGACGGAGGAAATTCACCCCTCCACTTT.

The gene calls are TRBV11-2 and TRBJ1-1; no clear D. Trimming cost V 2 bases and J 1 base, with 5 bases left between them. Germline V gene lookup returns CDR1 SGHAT and CDR2 FQNNGV. There are 13 residues in the CDR3. The CDR3 spells CASSLSRNTEAFF. CDR3 coding DNA: TGTGCCAGCAGCTTAAGCCGGAACACTGAAGCTTTCTTT.

CDR3 amino acids: CASSPAAGTSGGLSEQYF. The CDR3 coding sequence is TGTGCCAGCAGCCCCGCAGCCGGGACTAGCGGGGGGCTGAGCGAGCAGTACTTC. The chain employs TRBV4-2 and TRBJ2-7; 15 bases agree with TRBD2. The CDR3 is made up of 18 amino acids. With V trimmed by 4 bases and J by 6 bases, 13 bases remained unmatched. Germline V gene lookup returns CDR1 LGHNA and CDR2 YNFKEQ.

The rearrangement uses TRBV5-1 and TRBJ1-2, with TRBD1 identical over 7 bases. CDR3 size: 16 residues. From germline, CDR1 is SGHRS and CDR2 YFSETQ. Trimming removed 0 bases from V and 1 base from J; junction bases left unmatched: 6. The CDR3 DNA is TGCGCCAGCAGCTTGGGTGGGGACAGTCATAACTATGGCTACACCTTC. Protein product: CASSLGGDSHNYGYTF.

This clone was recorded a few times. The chain joins TRBV19 to TRBJ2-7; the match to TRBD1 covers 9 bases. V shed 5 bases, J shed 0 bases, and the junction held 5 bases outside the gene matches. This CDR3 is built from 15 residues. CDR1 and CDR2 from the germline V gene are LNHDA and SQIVND (reference sequence). The CDR3 loop is CASSFRDRDSYEQYF. The CDR3, as DNA: TGTGCCAGTAGTTTCCGGGACAGGGACTCCTACGAGCAGTACTTC.

V and J are TRBV5-6 and TRBJ2-7; D possibly corresponds to TRBD1 (6 bases). CDR3 length: 16 amino acids. The V gene lost 1 base and the J gene lost 0 bases, with 14 bases spanning the gap. The germline CDR1 and CDR2 sequences are SGHDT and YYEEEE. The CDR3 DNA sequence: TGTGCCAGCAGCTTGAACCCCGGGACAAACTCCTACGAGCAGTACTTC. Translating gives CASSLNPGTNSYEQYF.

Only a few counts were recorded for this clone. V usage is TRBV29-1 and J usage is TRBJ1-5; D ambiguous. The CDR3 is 13 amino acids. The germline V gene has CDR1 SQVTM and CDR2 ANQGSEA. V was cut by 7 bases and J by 7 bases, with 17 bases left in between. The CDR3 loop reads CSALVSVRQPQHF. The CDR3 DNA follows: TGCAGCGCCCTAGTTAGTGTTCGCCAGCCCCAGCATTTT.

The V gene is TRBV27, the J gene TRBJ1-1; 7 bases line up with TRBD1. V trimming: 2 bases; J trimming: 4 bases; junction bases outside the gene matches: 13. CDR1 and CDR2 from the germline V gene are MNHEY and SMNVEV (reference sequence). This CDR3 region has 17 residues. CDR3 nucleotides: TGTGCCAGCAGTTTAACCTGGGAGACAGGGCTGGGCACTGAAGCTTTCTTT. Its translation is CASSLTWETGLGTEAFF.

This clone occurred a few times. This chain uses TRBV4-2 with TRBJ1-2; D remains unclear. The CDR3 is 13 amino acids. Germline loops: CDR1 LGHNA, CDR2 YNFKEQ. Trimming cost V 3 bases and J 5 bases, with 10 bases left between them. CDR3 residues: CASSHMTEYGYTF. In nucleotides, the CDR3 is TGTGCCAGCAGCCACATGACTGAATATGGCTACACCTTC.

This clone has only a few counts. The J gene is TRBJ1-2, the V gene TRBV6-1, with TRBD1 identical over 10 bases. Trimming took 0 bases from V and 8 from J; bases not matched to a gene: 6. CDR1 is MNHNS, CDR2 SASEGT, per germline. The CDR3 length is 15 residues. CDR3 amino acids: CASSEAGDRGRGYTF. CDR3 nucleotides: TGTGCCAGCAGTGAAGCGGGTGACAGGGGGCGAGGCTACACCTTC.

This rearrangement joins TRBV7-8 to TRBJ1-2; 9 nucleotides line up with TRBD1. This CDR3 is built from 19 residues. Trimming removed 7 bases from V and 3 bases from J; junction bases left unmatched: 21. Germline lookup yields CDR1 SGHVS and CDR2 FQNEAQ. CDR3 loop: CASTTLGGTGGGHHYGYTF. CDR3 DNA: TGTGCCAGCACCACATTAGGGGGAACAGGGGGCGGGCATCACTATGGCTACACCTTC.

This clone came up once. CDR3 region: CASSRDRGEQPQHF. CDR3 in DNA: TGTGCCAGCAGCCGAGACAGGGGCGAGCAGCCCCAGCATTTT. The chain combines TRBV7-9 with TRBJ1-5; TRBD1 matches 8 bases. With 5 bases clipped from V and 7 bases from J, the junction kept 7 bases outside the gene matches. Germline loops: CDR1 SEHNR, CDR2 FQNEAQ (reference sequence). The CDR3 consists of 14 residues.

The V gene is TRBV7-9, the J gene TRBJ2-1; D may be TRBD2 (6 bases). Germline CDR1 reads SEHNR; CDR2 reads FQNEAQ (reference sequence). The CDR3 totals 15 residues. V dropped 2 bases and J dropped 0 bases, with 8 bases sitting between them. The CDR3, as DNA: TGTGCCAGCAGCTTAAACGGGGGCTCCTACAATGAGCAGTTCTTC. Its protein product is CASSLNGGSYNEQFF.

The chain carries TRBV19 and TRBJ2-2, with 9 nucleotides matching TRBD2. Germline lookup yields CDR1 LNHDA and CDR2 SQIVND (reference sequence). Trimming cost V 7 bases and J 2 bases; bases outside gene matches: 17. This CDR3 contains 19 residues. The CDR3 DNA sequence: TGTGCCAGTACGGGGATTCGAGCGGGGGGATCCGGTAACACCGGGGAGCTGTTTTTT. This translates into CASTGIRAGGSGNTGELFF. Drawing the rest from reference TRBV19 and TRBJ2-2, the complete variable domain is DGGITQSPKYLFRKEGQNVTLSCEQNLNHDAMYWYRQDPGQGLRLIYYSQIVNDFQKGDIAEGYSVSREKKESFPLTVTSAQKNPTAFYLCASTGIRAGGSGNTGELFFGEGSRLTVL.

This sequence joins TRBV6-1 and TRBJ1-2, with TRBD1 as a possible D gene (5 bases). Germline V gene lookup returns CDR1 MNHNS and CDR2 SASEGT. V was clipped by 0 bases and J by 4 bases, with 9 bases between them. The CDR3 runs to 14 residues. This CDR3 is CASSEADGGYGYTF. The CDR3 nucleotides read TGTGCCAGCAGTGAAGCTGACGGGGGCTATGGCTACACCTTC.

This clone has a handful of counts. This chain uses TRBV27 with TRBJ2-7; 9 bases are shared with TRBD1. The germline gives CDR1 MNHEY, CDR2 SMNVEV (reference sequence). This CDR3 contains 15 residues. V lost 6 bases and J lost 1; bases outside the gene matches: 7. CDR3 coding DNA: TGTGCCAGCAGCCCCGGGACAGGGCCTTCCTACGAGCAGTACTTC. Residues: CASSPGTGPSYEQYF.

The CDR3 sequence: CASSGSSGVKETQYF. The CDR3 nucleotides read TGTGCCAGCAGTGGATCCAGCGGGGTAAAAGAGACCCAGTACTTC. The chain uses TRBV2 and TRBJ2-5; 7 bases are a match to TRBD2. CDR1 and CDR2 (germline): SNHLY, FYNNEI. This CDR3 comprises 15 residues. With 4 bases clipped from V and 3 bases from J, the junction kept 8 bases outside the gene matches.